These 12 T cell receptor beta chains came from one sample sequenced in a study of blood T cells in healthy people across ages. Then a second PCR, running about 6 to 11 cycles, was carried out with a sample-barcoded 5' primer and a J-beta primer mix. One entry per CDR3 protein results from TCRdb running MiXCR on the 5' RACE reads. The sample yields under 750,000 distinct CDR3 sequences, less than 60% seen once. Material: blood. Every receptor here comes from a man older than 75 in good health.

The gene calls are TRBV12-2 and TRBJ2-7; whether TRBD1, the table's D call, matches the DNA was not checked. TRBV12-2 is tagged as a pseudogene. This CDR3 has 15 amino acids. The CDR3 DNA follows: TGTGCAAGTCGCTTAGTAACAGGGGGCGCGAACGAGCAGTACTTC. Residues: CASRLVTGGANEQYF.

This clonotype was seen a few times. The chain couples TRBV20-1 to TRBJ2-3; no definite D call. From germline, CDR1 is DFQATT and CDR2 SNEGSKA (reference sequence). CDR3 size: 14 residues. Trimming removed 0 bases at V and 4 bases at J, with 11 bases between. The CDR3 DNA reads as TGCAGTGCTAGAGATCCCATATTTCCAGATACGCAGTATTTT. Translating gives CSARDPIFPDTQYF.

The chain is built from TRBV28 and TRBJ2-7; TRBD1 matches 8 bases. The germline CDR1 and CDR2 sequences are MDHEN and SYDVKM. Trimming removed 3 bases from V and 6 bases from J; junction bases left unmatched: 10. The CDR3 has 15 residues. The CDR3 sequence is CASSFSDGQGLEQYF. The DNA for the CDR3 is TGTGCCAGCAGTTTCTCGGACGGACAGGGACTCGAGCAGTACTTC. Full variable domain (outside the CDR3, taken from reference TRBV28 and TRBJ2-7): DVKVTQSSRYLVKRTGEKVFLECVQDMDHENMFWYRQDPGLGLRLIYFSYDVKMKEKGDIPEGYSVSREKKERFSLILESASTNQTSMYLCASSFSDGQGLEQYFGPGTRLTVT.

The chain employs TRBV20-1 and TRBJ2-7; 14 bases match TRBD2. The J segment lost 0 bases and the V segment lost 5 bases, leaving 6 bases of the junction unmatched. This CDR3 contains 16 residues. Germline CDR1 DFQATT, CDR2 SNEGSKA (reference sequence). This CDR3 is CSARGLAGGPSYEQYF. CDR3 nucleotides: TGCAGTGCTCGAGGACTAGCGGGAGGCCCCTCCTACGAGCAGTACTTC.

This clonotype appeared a few times. The V and J genes are TRBV11-1 and TRBJ2-5, with D unresolved. Germline loops: CDR1 SGHAT, CDR2 FQDESV (reference sequence). The CDR3 runs to 12 residues. V lost 6 bases to trimming and J lost 2 bases, with 7 bases between them. CDR3 region: CASSRPQETQYF. For the CDR3, the DNA is TGTGCCAGCAGTAGGCCGCAAGAGACCCAGTACTTC.

This clonotype was seen at least ten times. The chain combines TRBV7-2 with TRBJ2-3, with 7 bases matching TRBD2. This CDR3 has 15 amino acids. Trimming at V came to 1 base and at J to 0 bases, leaving 1 base not matched to a gene. Per germline, CDR1 SGHTA and CDR2 FQGNSA. The CDR3 DNA reads TGTGCCAGCAGCTTAGTGGGGGGGAGCACAGATACGCAGTATTTT. It translates to CASSLVGGSTDTQYF.

The J gene is TRBJ2-7, the V gene TRBV6-2 or TRBV6-3; D might be TRBD2 (6 bases). Looked up from germline, CDR1 is MNHEY and CDR2 is SVGEGT. CDR3 length: 14 residues. The V and J ends lost 7 bases and 4 bases respectively, with 17 bases between them. CDR3 nucleotide sequence: TGTGCCAGCATCAAGGAGGGACGATTTTACGAGCAGTACTTC. Its protein product is CASIKEGRFYEQYF.

This rearrangement joins TRBV7-2 to TRBJ1-5; D is ambiguous. CDR3 length: 14 residues. V lost 4 bases, J lost 1 base, and 8 bases lay in between. Germline V lookup: CDR1 SGHTA, CDR2 FQGNSA. For the CDR3, the DNA is TGTGCCAGCAGCTCTGGGATCAGCAATCAGCCCCAGCATTTT. It is translated as CASSSGISNQPQHF.

This clonotype was seen ten or more times. This chain connects TRBV6-5 to TRBJ2-5; the D gene is possibly TRBD1 (6 bases). Per the germline V gene, CDR1 is MNHEY and CDR2 is SVGAGI. This CDR3 is 15 amino acids long. The ends were cut back, 0 bases at V and 7 bases at J, with 15 bases in the middle. CDR3 in DNA: TGTGCCAGCAGTTACTCCCACAGGGCCGCGGGGACCCAGTACTTC. It is translated as CASSYSHRAAGTQYF.

This clonotype has a count of ten or more. J is TRBJ1-5 and V is TRBV6-6; D remains unclear. The germline V and J ends were trimmed by 5 bases and 6 bases, with 11 bases remaining between them. The CDR3 loop spans 13 amino acids. Germline V gene sequence: CDR1 MNHNY, CDR2 SVGAGI (reference sequence). The CDR3 here is CASSDGWGQPQHF. In DNA, the CDR3 is TGTGCCAGCAGTGACGGATGGGGTCAGCCCCAGCATTTT.

The V and J genes are TRBV29-1 and TRBJ1-6, with 7 bases fitting TRBD1. V was clipped by 7 bases and J by 7 bases; unmatched bases: 7. The CDR3 sequence is 13 residues long. Germline V gene data show CDR1 as SQVTM and CDR2 as ANQGSEA. The DNA of the CDR3 is TGCAGCGCCCGACAGGGCCAAAATTCACCCCTCCACTTT. This codes for CSARQGQNSPLHF.

This clonotype was recorded once. The chain links TRBV7-3 to TRBJ1-1; no clear D gene. V lost 6 bases to trimming and J lost 1 base, with 12 bases between them. The CDR3 extends over 14 amino acids. Germline loops: CDR1 SGHTA, CDR2 FQGTGA. DNA of the CDR3: TGTGCCAGCAGGGCGAACGGTCGGAACACTGAAGCTTTCTTT. It yields the protein CASRANGRNTEAFF.